Listed below are T cell receptor beta chains from one sample, sequenced in a study of blood T cell repertoires in COVID-19. Method: immunoSEQ multiplex PCR; TCRdb's copy keeps in-frame clones and lacks some. The table has about 240,000 clones, more than 75% seen once. The specimen sequenced was PBMCs or T cells enriched from blood (not recorded which). These receptors all come from a woman aged 40 to 50 with acute COVID-19. Each CDR3 is given with its conserved first and last residue. Each record gives: D gene, V gene, J gene, clone size, CDR3 DNA, CDR3 protein. D genes are given only for firm matches. Clone sizes are given selectively: once, few, many, or a class where the clone is expanded.

TRBD1,TRBV12-3/TRBV12-4,TRBJ1-2,NA,TGTGCCAGCAGTCGGGACAGCTATGGCTACACCTTC,CASSRDSYGYTF
TRBD2,TRBV9,TRBJ2-1,once,TGTGCCAGCAGCATTAGCGGGAGCGGCGAGCAGTTCTTC,CASSISGSGEQFF
NA,TRBV6-5,TRBJ1-5,NA,TGTGCCAGCGTAGGGAGCGTTCAGCCCCAGCATTTT,CASVGSVQPQHF
TRBD1,TRBV9,TRBJ1-1,NA,TGTGCCAGCAGCGTCGGACAGGCCGACACTGAAGCTTTCTTT,CASSVGQADTEAFF
NA,TRBV7-2,TRBJ2-1,once,TGTGCCAGCAGCTTAGTTCTCGGCAATGAGCAGTTCTTC,CASSLVLGNEQFF
NA,TRBV12-3/TRBV12-4,TRBJ2-1,NA,TGTGCCAGCAGTCAACGAGGGTCTGAGCAGTTCTTC,CASSQRGSEQFF
TRBD2,TRBV2,TRBJ2-3,NA,TGTGCCAGCAGTCAGGGACTAGCGGGAGGGCTAGATACGCAGTATTTT,CASSQGLAGGLDTQYF
TRBD2,TRBV6-1,TRBJ2-1,NA,TGTGCCAGCAGTGAAGTAGCGGGAAGGCATGAGCAGTTCTTC,CASSEVAGRHEQFF
TRBD1,TRBV28,TRBJ2-1,NA,TGTGCCAGCAGCGGGACAGTCTACAATGAGCAGTTCTTC,CASSGTVYNEQFF
TRBD2,TRBV5-1,TRBJ2-1,once,TGCGCCAGCAGCTTGAGCGGGAGGAGCGACAATGAGCAGTTCTTC,CASSLSGRSDNEQFF
TRBD1,TRBV29-1,TRBJ1-4,NA,TGCAGCGCTCGACCGGGACAGGTTAATGAAAAACTGTTTTTT,CSARPGQVNEKLFF
NA,TRBV7-9,TRBJ2-7,NA,TGTGCCAGCAGCTTAGCGTCCGCCTCCGTGGGGCCCTACGAGCAGTACTTC,CASSLASASVGPYEQYF
TRBD2,TRBV4-1,TRBJ2-1,NA,TGCGCCAGCAGCCAAATAGCGGGAGGAGGGGACAATGAGCAGTTCTTC,CASSQIAGGGDNEQFF
NA,TRBV10-3,TRBJ1-6,NA,TGTGCCATCAGTGAGTCGATGCAGGGCGAAGGTTCACCCCTCCACTTT,CAISESMQGEGSPLHF
NA,TRBV5-4,TRBJ2-1,once,TGTGCCAGCAGCTTGGCCAATACAGGTGAGCAGTTCTTC,CASSLANTGEQFF
TRBD2,TRBV7-3,TRBJ2-1,NA,TGTGCCAGCAGCTTAGGGTGGACTAGCTCCTACAATGAGCAGTTCTTC,CASSLGWTSSYNEQFF
NA,TRBV15,TRBJ1-1,once,TGTGCCACCAGCAGAGATTACCAGGGTTCGGAAGCTTTCTTT,CATSRDYQGSEAFF
TRBD2,TRBV6-8,TRBJ2-3,few,TGTGCCAGCAGAGGGCTTCTACTAGCGGGAGATGGAGAACCAGATACGCAGTATTTT,CASRGLLLAGDGEPDTQYF
NA,TRBV11-3,TRBJ2-7,NA,TGTGCCAGCACCCCGGGAAGGTTAAGAAGTCGGTACGAGCAGTACTTC,CASTPGRLRSRYEQYF
NA,TRBV12-5,TRBJ1-2,once,TGTGCTAGCACCAACTCAAATTATGGCTACACCTTC,CASTNSNYGYTF
NA,TRBV19,TRBJ2-2,NA,TGTGCCAGTAGTATAGCGGGAGTGACCGGGGAGCTGTTTTTT,CASSIAGVTGELFF
NA,TRBV12-3/TRBV12-4,TRBJ2-7,NA,TGTGCCAGCAGTTACATGGCTTACGAGCAGTACTTC,CASSYMAYEQYF
NA,TRBV27,TRBJ2-7,NA,TGTGCCAGCACCCCACAGGACTCCTACGAGCAGTACTTC,CASTPQDSYEQYF
TRBD2,TRBV19,TRBJ2-7,NA,TGTGCCAGTAGTCAAGGACTAGCGGGGTCCTACGAGCAGTACTTC,CASSQGLAGSYEQYF
TRBD1,TRBV2,TRBJ1-2,NA,TGTGCCAGCAGTTGGGACAGGGGGCGAGGCTACACCTTC,CASSWDRGRGYTF
NA,TRBV27,TRBJ1-2,NA,TGTGCCAGCAGTGGCCGGGACATAGGGGGCTACACCTTC,CASSGRDIGGYTF
NA,TRBV4-2,TRBJ1-4,NA,TGTGCCAGCAGCCAAGTGACGCAGGGGACGGCAAAACTGTTTTTT,CASSQVTQGTAKLFF
NA,TRBV9,TRBJ2-3,NA,TGTGCCAGCAGCTTAGAAGCGGGTCGCACAGATACGCAGTATTTT,CASSLEAGRTDTQYF
NA,TRBV27,TRBJ1-1,many,TGTGCCAGCGCACCCCAGGGCAGGAACACTGAAGCTTTCTTT,CASAPQGRNTEAFF
TRBD1,TRBV5-6,TRBJ1-2,NA,TGTGCCAGCAGCTTGCCGACAGGGCCTAACTATGGCTACACCTTC,CASSLPTGPNYGYTF
NA,TRBV7-3,TRBJ2-1,NA,TGTGCCAGCAGCTTGAGCGGACTCAACAATGAGCAGTTCTTC,CASSLSGLNNEQFF
NA,TRBV3-1/TRBV3-2,TRBJ2-6,NA,TGTGCCAGCAGTCAAAGCTTACGCTCTGGGGCCAACGTCCTGACTTTC,CASSQSLRSGANVLTF
NA,TRBV18,TRBJ1-5,NA,TGTGCCAGCTCAGGGCAGATTAATCAGCCCCAGCATTTT,CASSGQINQPQHF
NA,TRBV5-4,TRBJ1-1,NA,TGTGCCAGCAGCCGATTGCAGGGGATGAGCACTGAAGCTTTCTTT,CASSRLQGMSTEAFF
NA,TRBV3-1/TRBV3-2,TRBJ2-3,NA,TGTGCCAGCAGCCAAGAGGACTATAGCACAGATACGCAGTATTTT,CASSQEDYSTDTQYF
NA,TRBV18,TRBJ1-1,once,TGTGCCAGCTCACCGTCGGGGGGGCTGGCCCTGAACACTGAAGCTTTCTTT,CASSPSGGLALNTEAFF
NA,TRBV4-2,TRBJ2-7,NA,TGTGCCAGCAGCCACGCAACAACACCCGGGCGGGCCTACGAGCAGTACTTC,CASSHATTPGRAYEQYF
NA,TRBV6-5,TRBJ1-1,NA,TGTGCCAGCCTTTACAATCTCTTGGCTTTCTTT,CASLYNLLAFF
NA,TRBV11-2,TRBJ2-7,NA,TGTGCCAGCAGCTTAGTACCAGACTACGAGCAGTACTTC,CASSLVPDYEQYF
TRBD1,TRBV5-5,TRBJ1-2,NA,TGTGCCAGCAGCGTTATCCCGGGACAGTTCTATGGCTACACCTTC,CASSVIPGQFYGYTF
TRBD1,TRBV18,TRBJ2-1,NA,TGTGCCAGCGCTCGGGGGACAGGGGACTTTATCAATGAGCAGTTCTTC,CASARGTGDFINEQFF
TRBD2,TRBV5-4,TRBJ2-2,NA,TGTGCCAGCACCCGGACTAGCGGGGATACCGGGGAGCTGTTTTTT,CASTRTSGDTGELFF
NA,TRBV9,TRBJ1-6,few,TGTGCCAGCAGCGATCCGGGGATAAATTCACCCCTCCACTTT,CASSDPGINSPLHF
TRBD2,TRBV14,TRBJ2-1,NA,TGTGCCAGCAGCCAACCGGGACTAGCCATAGATGAGCAGTTCTTC,CASSQPGLAIDEQFF
TRBD2,TRBV7-9,TRBJ2-5,NA,TGTGCCAGCAGCTTTTCCCCCCCCGGGGGGGTTGAGACCCAGTACTTC,CASSFSPPGGVETQYF
TRBD1,TRBV29-1,TRBJ1-1,NA,TGCAGCGTTGAATCCCTGACAGGGATTGTCACTGAAGCTTTCTTT,CSVESLTGIVTEAFF